This TCR beta chain originates from a study of cytomegalovirus exposure and HLA in healthy donors. Both 60 Vbeta primers and 13 Jbeta primers went into the PCR. Clones were read by immunoSEQ multiplex PCR, and TCRdb kept only the in-frame ones, dropping some. The sample lists over 200,000 clones; more than 75% were seen once. Worth noting for this clone: Its target is unknown. Germline and junction disagree at one end, which may indicate a read error.

Whole-study findings and limits: According to the study, about 180 TCR beta chains were cytomegalovirus-associated.

The CDR3 totals 19 residues. The germline V gene has CDR1 SGHTA and CDR2 FQGTGA. The sequenced sample consisted of PBMCs. V gene TRBV7-3 combines with J gene TRBJ2-6, with 11 bases lining up with TRBD2. The origin of this receptor is a human donor in good health. The chain's CDR3 is CASSLTASGRFSGANVLTF. Written as DNA, the CDR3 is TGTGCCAGCAGCCTAACGGCTAGCGGGAGGTTCTCTGGGGCCAACGTCCTGACTTTC.